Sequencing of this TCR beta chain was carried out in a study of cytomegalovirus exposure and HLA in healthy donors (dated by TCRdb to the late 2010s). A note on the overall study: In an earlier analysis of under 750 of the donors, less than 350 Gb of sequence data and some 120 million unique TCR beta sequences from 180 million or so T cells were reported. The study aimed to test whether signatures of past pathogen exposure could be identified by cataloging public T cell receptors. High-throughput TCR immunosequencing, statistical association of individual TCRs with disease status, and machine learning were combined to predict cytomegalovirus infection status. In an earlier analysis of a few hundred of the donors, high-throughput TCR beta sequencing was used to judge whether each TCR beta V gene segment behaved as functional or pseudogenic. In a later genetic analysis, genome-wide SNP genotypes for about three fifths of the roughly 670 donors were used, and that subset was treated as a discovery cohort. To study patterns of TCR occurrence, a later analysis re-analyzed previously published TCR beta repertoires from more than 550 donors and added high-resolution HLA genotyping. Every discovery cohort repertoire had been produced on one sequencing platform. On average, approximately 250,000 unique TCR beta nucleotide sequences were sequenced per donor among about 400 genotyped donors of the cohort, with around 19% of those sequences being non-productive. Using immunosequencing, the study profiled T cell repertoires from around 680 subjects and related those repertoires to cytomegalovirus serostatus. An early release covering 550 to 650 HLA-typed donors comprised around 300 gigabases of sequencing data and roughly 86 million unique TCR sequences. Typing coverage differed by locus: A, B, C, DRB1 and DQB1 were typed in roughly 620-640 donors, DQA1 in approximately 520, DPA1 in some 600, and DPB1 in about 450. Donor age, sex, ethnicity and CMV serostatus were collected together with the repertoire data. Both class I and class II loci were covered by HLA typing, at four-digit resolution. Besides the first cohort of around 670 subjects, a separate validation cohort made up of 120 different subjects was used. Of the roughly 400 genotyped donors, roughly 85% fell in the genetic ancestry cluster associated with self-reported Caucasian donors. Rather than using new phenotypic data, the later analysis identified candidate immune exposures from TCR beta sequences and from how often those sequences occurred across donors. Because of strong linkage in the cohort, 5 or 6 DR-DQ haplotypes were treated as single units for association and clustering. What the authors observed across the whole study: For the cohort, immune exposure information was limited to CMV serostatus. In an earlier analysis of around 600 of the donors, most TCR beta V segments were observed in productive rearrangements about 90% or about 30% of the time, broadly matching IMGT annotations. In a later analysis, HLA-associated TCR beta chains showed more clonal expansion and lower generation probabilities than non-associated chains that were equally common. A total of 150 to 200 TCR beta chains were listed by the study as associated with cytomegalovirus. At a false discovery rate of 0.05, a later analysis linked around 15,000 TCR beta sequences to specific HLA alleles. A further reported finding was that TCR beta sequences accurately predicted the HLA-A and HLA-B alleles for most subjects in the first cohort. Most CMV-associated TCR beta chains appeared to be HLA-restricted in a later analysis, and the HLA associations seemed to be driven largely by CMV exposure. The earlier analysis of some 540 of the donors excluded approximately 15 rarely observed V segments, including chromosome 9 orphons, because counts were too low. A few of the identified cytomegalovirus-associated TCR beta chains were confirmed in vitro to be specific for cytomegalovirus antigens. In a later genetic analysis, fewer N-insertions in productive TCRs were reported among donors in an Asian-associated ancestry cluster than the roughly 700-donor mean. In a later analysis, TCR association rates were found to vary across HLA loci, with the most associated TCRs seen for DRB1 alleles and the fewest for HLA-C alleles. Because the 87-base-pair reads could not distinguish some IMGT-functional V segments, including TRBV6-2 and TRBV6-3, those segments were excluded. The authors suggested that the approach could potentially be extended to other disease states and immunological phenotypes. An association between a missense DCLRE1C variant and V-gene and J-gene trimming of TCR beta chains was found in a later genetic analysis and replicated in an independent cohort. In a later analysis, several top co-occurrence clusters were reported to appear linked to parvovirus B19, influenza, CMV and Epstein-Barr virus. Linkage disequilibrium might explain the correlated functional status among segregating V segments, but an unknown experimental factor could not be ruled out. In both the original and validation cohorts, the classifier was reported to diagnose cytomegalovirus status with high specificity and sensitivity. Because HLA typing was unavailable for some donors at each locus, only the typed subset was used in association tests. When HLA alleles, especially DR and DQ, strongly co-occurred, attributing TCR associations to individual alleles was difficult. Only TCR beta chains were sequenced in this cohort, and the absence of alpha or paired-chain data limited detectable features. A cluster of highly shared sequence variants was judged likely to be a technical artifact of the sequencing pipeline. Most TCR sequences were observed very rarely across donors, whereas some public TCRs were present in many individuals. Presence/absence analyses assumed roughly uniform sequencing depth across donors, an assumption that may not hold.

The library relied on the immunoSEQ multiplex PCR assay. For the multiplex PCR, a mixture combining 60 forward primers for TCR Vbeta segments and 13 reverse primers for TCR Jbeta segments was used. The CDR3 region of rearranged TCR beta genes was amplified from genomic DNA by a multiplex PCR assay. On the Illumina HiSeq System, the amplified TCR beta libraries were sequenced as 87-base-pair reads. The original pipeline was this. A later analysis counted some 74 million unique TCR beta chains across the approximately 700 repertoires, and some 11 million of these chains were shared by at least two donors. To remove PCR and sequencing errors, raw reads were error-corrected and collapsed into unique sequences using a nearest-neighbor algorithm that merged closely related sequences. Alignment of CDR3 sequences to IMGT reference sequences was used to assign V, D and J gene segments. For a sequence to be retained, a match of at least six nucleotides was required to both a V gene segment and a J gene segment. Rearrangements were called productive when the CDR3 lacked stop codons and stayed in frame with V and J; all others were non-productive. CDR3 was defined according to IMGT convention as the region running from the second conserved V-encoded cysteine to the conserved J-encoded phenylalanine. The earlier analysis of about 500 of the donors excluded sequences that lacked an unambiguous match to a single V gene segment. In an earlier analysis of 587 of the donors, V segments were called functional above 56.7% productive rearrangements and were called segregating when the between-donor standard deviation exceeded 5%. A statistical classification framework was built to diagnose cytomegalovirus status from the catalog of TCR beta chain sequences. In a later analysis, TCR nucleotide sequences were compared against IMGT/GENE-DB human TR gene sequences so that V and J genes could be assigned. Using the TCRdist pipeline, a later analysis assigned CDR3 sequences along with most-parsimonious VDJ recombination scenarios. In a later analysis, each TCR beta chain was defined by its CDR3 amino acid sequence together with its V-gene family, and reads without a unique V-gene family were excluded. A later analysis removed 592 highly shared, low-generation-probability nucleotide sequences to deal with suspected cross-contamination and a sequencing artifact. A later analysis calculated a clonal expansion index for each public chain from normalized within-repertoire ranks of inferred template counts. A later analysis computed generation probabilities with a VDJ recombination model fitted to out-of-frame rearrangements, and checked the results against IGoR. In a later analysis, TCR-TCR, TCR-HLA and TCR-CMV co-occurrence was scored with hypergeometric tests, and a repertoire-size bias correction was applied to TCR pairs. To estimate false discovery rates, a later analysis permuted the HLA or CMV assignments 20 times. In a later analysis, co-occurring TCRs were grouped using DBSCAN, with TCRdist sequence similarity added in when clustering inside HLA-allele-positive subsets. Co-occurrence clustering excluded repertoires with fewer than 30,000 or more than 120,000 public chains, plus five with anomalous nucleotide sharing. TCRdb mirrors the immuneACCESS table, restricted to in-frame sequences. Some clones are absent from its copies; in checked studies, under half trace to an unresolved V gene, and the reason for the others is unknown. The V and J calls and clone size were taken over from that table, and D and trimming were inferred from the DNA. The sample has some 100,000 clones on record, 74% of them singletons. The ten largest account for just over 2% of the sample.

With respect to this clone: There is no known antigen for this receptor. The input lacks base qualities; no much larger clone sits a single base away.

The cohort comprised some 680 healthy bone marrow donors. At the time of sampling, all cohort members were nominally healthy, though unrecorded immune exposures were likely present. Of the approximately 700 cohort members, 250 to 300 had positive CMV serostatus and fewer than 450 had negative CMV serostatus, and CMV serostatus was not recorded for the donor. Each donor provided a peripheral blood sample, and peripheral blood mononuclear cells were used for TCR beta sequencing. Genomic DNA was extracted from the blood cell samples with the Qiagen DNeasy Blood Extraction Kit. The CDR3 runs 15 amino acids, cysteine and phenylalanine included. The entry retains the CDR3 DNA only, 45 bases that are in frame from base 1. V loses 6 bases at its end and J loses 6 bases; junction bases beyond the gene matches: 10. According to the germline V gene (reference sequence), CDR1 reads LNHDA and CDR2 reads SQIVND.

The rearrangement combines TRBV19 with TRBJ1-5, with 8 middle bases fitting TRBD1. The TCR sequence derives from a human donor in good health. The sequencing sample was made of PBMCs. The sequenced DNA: TGTGCCAGTAGACGACAGGGGACCTTCATTCAGCCCCAGCATTTT. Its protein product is CASRRQGTFIQPQHF. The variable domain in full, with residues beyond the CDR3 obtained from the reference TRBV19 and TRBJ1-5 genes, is DGGITQSPKYLFRKEGQNVTLSCEQNLNHDAMYWYRQDPGQGLRLIYYSQIVNDFQKGDIAEGYSVSREKKESFPLTVTSAQKNPTAFYLCASRRQGTFIQPQHFGDGTRLSIL.